This T cell receptor (beta chain) was recovered during a study of beta chain features in type 1 diabetes (dated 2018 in TCRdb). Study-level background: Mean age, gender distribution, total cell number and subset yield did not differ between patients and healthy donors. A total of around 110,000,000 sorted cells were examined across all samples, and RNA yield correlated strongly with the number of cells per subset. The study compared the TCRB repertoires of sorted circulating CD4+ T cell subsets in recently diagnosed type 1 diabetes patients with those in matched healthy donors. Whereas all 30 or so donors provided naive and central memory subsets, regulatory and stem cell-like memory subsets were isolated from just 8 patients and about 8 healthy donors. What the authors observed across the whole study: At VDJ recombination sites, patients with type 1 diabetes made fewer insertions and deleted more nucleotides, a pattern implying thymic rearrangement abnormalities. Sequencing cDNA rather than genomic DNA could over-represent highly expressing activated cells, although activation and CD3 levels did not differ between groups. Shorter templates might have been favored by PCR, but patient and control samples were amplified and corrected together, so both groups would have been affected equally by any skew. Only small numbers of individuals were included in the HLA sub-analyses, which left unresolved whether HLA type had any influence on TCRB rearrangement. A moderate but significant shortening of TCRB CDR3 length was observed in type 1 diabetes patients in all four CD4+ subsets. The naive, central memory and regulatory TCRB repertoires appeared to resemble one another more closely among patients than among healthy donors.

This clone was picked up a small number of times. It has no known antigen specificity. Base qualities are not at hand, and no much larger clone is one base apart. Unmatched junction bases come to 10, with V trimmed by 4 bases and J by 4 bases. From cysteine to phenylalanine, the CDR3 is 15 amino acids long. Only the CDR3 DNA is retained, 45 bases long and in frame from the first base. The germline V gene specifies SGHDT as CDR1 and YYEEEE as CDR2. Each donor gave one peripheral blood draw, approximately 0.11 L on average, collected into heparinised tubes. Using a panel that included CD45RO, CCR7, CD25, CD127, CD95 and CD27, naive, central memory, regulatory and stem cell-like memory CD4+ T cells were sorted on a BD FACSAria II. Purity was above 98% for every sorted population. PBMCs were separated immediately by Lymphoprep density gradient centrifugation and were stained directly, without being cultured. Samples were stained and sorted in pairs, with one healthy donor and one patient per experiment, so that batch effects were minimized.

The entire amount of isolated RNA was reverse transcribed using the High Capacity cDNA Reverse Transcription Kit, so the sequenced TCRB transcripts were expressed ones. Deep immunoSEQ sequencing was applied to naive, central memory and regulatory T cell samples, giving an average of about 3.57 million total reads per sample. Sorted cells were lysed in RLT buffer, and RNA was extracted using DNase-treated RNeasy Micro or Mini kits according to cell number. Each cell subset was processed separately to prevent cross-contamination, with patient and healthy donor samples processed together. Using the immunoSEQ multiplex PCR, TCRB sequences were amplified from cDNA into 87-bp fragments spanning the CDR3 region. Amplicons were sequenced on the Illumina HiSeq platform. Per the authors' processing: Synthetic template baselines were used to correct PCR bias computationally, reads within Hamming distance 2 were collapsed together, and singletons that could not be merged were discarded. Reads were aligned to IMGT to assign V, D and J genes, CDR3 length, and insertions or deletions at six rearrangement sites. Within each subset, clonotype counts were normalized to sorted cell number, and only after that were true diversity and Gini coefficients computed with the tcR R package. Repertoire sharing was quantified using the overlap coefficient calculated on TCRB nucleotide sequences. Out-of-frame TCRB sequences from naive cells were analyzed as a proxy for the pre-selection repertoire. Not all clones reach the TCRdb copy of this immuneACCESS table, which keeps in-frame sequences only. Checked studies attribute under half of the gap to unresolved V genes and leave the rest unexplained. V and J calls plus clone size are reproduced from that table; the DNA served to infer D and trimming. The sample table records about 350,000 clones; about 19% of these occur just once. Around 0.044% of the sample goes to the ten largest clones.

Sequencing was carried out using naive CD4+ T cells from blood. Taken with the paper, the label for cell subset or site translates to: true naive CD4+ T cells. This TCR was sampled from a woman in her late teens or twenties in good health. The receptor chain draws on TRBV5-6 and TRBJ1-2, with TRBD1 matching 7 junction bases. The DNA reads as follows: TGTGCCAGCAGCCAAGCGACAGGGTTTCCCTATGGCTACACCTTC. It codes for CASSQATGFPYGYTF.